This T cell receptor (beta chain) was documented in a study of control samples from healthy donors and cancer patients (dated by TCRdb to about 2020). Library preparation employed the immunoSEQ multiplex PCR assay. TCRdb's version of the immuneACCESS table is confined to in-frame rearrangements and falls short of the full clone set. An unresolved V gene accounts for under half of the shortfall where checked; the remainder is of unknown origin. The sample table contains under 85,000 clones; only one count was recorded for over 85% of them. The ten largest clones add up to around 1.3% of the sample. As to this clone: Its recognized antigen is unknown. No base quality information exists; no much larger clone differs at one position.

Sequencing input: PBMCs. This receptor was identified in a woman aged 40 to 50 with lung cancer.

The CDR3 protein sequence reads: CASSHHDRYTEAFF. The DNA sequence is as follows: TGCGCCAGCAGCCACCACGACAGATACACTGAAGCTTTCTTT. The sequence joins TRBV4-1 to TRBJ1-1, with a weak D call of TRBD1 (5 bases match). The cysteine opens and the phenylalanine closes a CDR3 of 14 amino acids. The read is trimmed to its CDR3 DNA, 42 bases read in frame from base 1. V is clipped by 3 bases and J by 3 bases, and the sequence between their germline boundaries is 11 bases long. Per the germline V gene, MGHRA is the CDR1 and YSYEKL is the CDR2.